This TCR beta chain originates from a study of T cell responses to AZD1222 COVID-19 vaccine. Findings of the study overall: Just 6 or 7 AZD1222 recipients were seropositive at baseline.

The CDR3 is 15 residues long. Germline-derived CDR1 and CDR2 are SGHTA and FQGNSA. V was trimmed by 4 bases and J by 5 bases, leaving 17 bases between them. The data were produced by immunoSEQ multiplex PCR, yet TCRdb's version contains in-frame clones alone and is incomplete. The sample lists 100,000 to 150,000 clones, roughly 89% occurring once. Concerning this clone itself: The target antigen is unknown.

Source: peripheral blood, taken 28 days after the second AZD1222 dose. The sequence came from an adult who received the AZD1222 COVID-19 vaccine. The J gene is TRBJ1-2, the V gene TRBV7-2, with D perhaps TRBD1 (5 bases). The CDR3 loop reads CASSSGPGGSYGYTF. DNA for the CDR3: TGTGCCAGCAGCTCGGGGCCGGGAGGGAGTTATGGCTACACCTTC.